The TCR beta chain described here comes from a study of beta chain features in type 1 diabetes. Across the whole study: Across every sample, around 98 million sorted cells were examined in total.

The study reverse transcribed the entire isolated RNA, so it sequenced expressed TCRB transcripts. The data were produced by immunoSEQ multiplex PCR, yet TCRdb's version contains in-frame clones alone and is incomplete. Here the sample spans roughly 500,000 clones, approximately 10% being singletons. On average, the one heparinised blood draw given by each donor was around 110 mL. This clone occurred a few times. This receptor was taken from a young woman in good health. Source material: naive CD4+ T cells from blood.

CDR3 in amino acids: CASNSGGDQTQYF. The CDR3 region has the DNA TGTGCCAGCAATAGCGGGGGGGACCAGACCCAGTACTTC. V is TRBV2 and J is TRBJ2-5, with 11 bases aligning to TRBD2. The CDR3 spans 13 residues. Unmatched junction bases numbered 4, after V lost 7 bases and J lost 6 bases. CDR1 is SNHLY, CDR2 FYNNEI, per germline.